This T cell receptor (beta chain) was found in a study of blood T cell repertoires in COVID-19. The CDR3 runs 14 residues. The germline V and J ends were trimmed by 2 bases and 4 bases, with 12 bases remaining between them. Per germline, CDR1 SGHRS and CDR2 YFSETQ. Measured with immunoSEQ multiplex PCR; TCRdb has only the in-frame clones, and not every one. The sample has about 190,000 clones, 70% to 90% seen once. The chain uses TRBV5-1 and TRBJ2-5; perhaps TRBD2 as D (6 bases). This TCR derives from a man in his 70s with active or convalescent COVID-19. Sequences were obtained from peripheral blood. CDR3 sequence (DNA): TGCGCCAGCAGCTTTGGGCAGGGAGGAGAGACCCAGTACTTC. This sequence encodes CASSFGQGGETQYF.